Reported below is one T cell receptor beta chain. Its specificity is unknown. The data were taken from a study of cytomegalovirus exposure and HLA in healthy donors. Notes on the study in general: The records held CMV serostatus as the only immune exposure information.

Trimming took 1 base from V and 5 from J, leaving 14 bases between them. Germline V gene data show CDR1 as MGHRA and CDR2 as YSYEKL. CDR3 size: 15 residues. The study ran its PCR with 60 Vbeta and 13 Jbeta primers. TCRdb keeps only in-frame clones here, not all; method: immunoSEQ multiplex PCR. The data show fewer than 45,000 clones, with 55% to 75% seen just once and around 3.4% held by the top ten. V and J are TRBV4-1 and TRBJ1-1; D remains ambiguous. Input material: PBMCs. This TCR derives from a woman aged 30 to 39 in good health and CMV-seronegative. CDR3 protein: CASSQAGGRRTEAFF. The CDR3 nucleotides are TGCGCCAGCAGCCAAGCGGGCGGACGGAGGACTGAAGCTTTCTTT.